This T cell receptor (beta chain) originates from a study of blood T cell repertoires in COVID-19. Libraries were prepared by immunoSEQ multiplex PCR; TCRdb keeps only in-frame clonotypes and omits some of them. The sample lists around 37,000 clones; approximately 90% were seen once. The CDR3 length is 16 residues. Trimming took 2 bases from V and 0 from J; bases not matched to a gene: 3. CDR1 and CDR2 from the germline V gene are SGHVS and FQNEAQ. The sequenced sample consisted of peripheral blood. This chain links TRBV7-8 with TRBJ1-5; 8 nucleotides match TRBD1. The TCR comes from a man in his fifties or sixties with active or convalescent COVID-19. In DNA form, the CDR3 reads TGTGCCAGCAGCTTACCAGGGGGCCATAGCAATCAGCCCCAGCATTTT. It codes for CASSLPGGHSNQPQHF.